These 5 T cell receptor beta chains were sequenced from one sample in a study of blood T cell repertoires in COVID-19. The method was immunoSEQ multiplex PCR; TCRdb's version includes in-frame clones alone and lacks a portion of them. The sample includes about 240,000 clones, roughly 80% of them seen just once. What was sequenced was peripheral blood. All receptors derive from an elderly woman with acute or convalescent COVID-19.

The J gene is TRBJ2-5, the V gene TRBV27, with TRBD2 identical over 9 bases. CDR3 length: 15 amino acids. With 3 bases clipped from V and 4 bases from J, the junction kept 6 bases outside the gene matches. The germline V gene has CDR1 MNHEY and CDR2 SMNVEV (reference sequence). CDR3 region: CASSFLAGGRETQYF. The CDR3 DNA is TGTGCCAGCAGTTTTCTTGCGGGGGGGAGAGAGACCCAGTACTTC.

The chain couples TRBV2 to TRBJ1-5; 7 bases agree with TRBD1. Germline CDR1 and CDR2: SNHLY and FYNNEI. The CDR3 loop spans 13 amino acids. CDR3 loop: CATRGTPNQPQHF. As DNA, the CDR3 is TGTGCTACCAGGGGGACTCCCAATCAGCCCCAGCATTTT.

The chain carries TRBV14 and TRBJ2-7, with 7 bases identical to TRBD1. The CDR3 has 15 residues. Germline V gives CDR1 SGHDN, CDR2 FVKESK. Trimming at V came to 0 bases and at J to 3 bases, leaving 5 bases not matched to a gene. The CDR3 loop is CASSQDETGLYEQYF. The CDR3 region has the DNA TGTGCCAGCAGCCAAGATGAGACAGGGCTCTACGAGCAGTACTTC.

A single count supports this clone. The same CDR3 can be traced to other DNA sequences in this sample. This chain links TRBV7-3 with TRBJ2-7; TRBD1 matches at 11 bases. The CDR3 has 15 residues. The germline CDR1 and CDR2 sequences are SGHTA and FQGTGA. V lost 4 bases to trimming and J lost 2 bases; unmatched junction nucleotides: 4. CDR3 loop: CASSYGTGGAYEQYF. The CDR3 bases are TGTGCCAGCAGCTACGGGACAGGGGGGGCCTACGAGCAGTACTTC.

As DNA, the CDR3 is TGTGCCAGCAGCCTCAGGGTTCTGAACACTGAAGCTTTCTTT. Amino acids: CASSLRVLNTEAFF. The gene calls are TRBV5-4 and TRBJ1-1, with D possibly matching TRBD1 (5 bases). This CDR3 has 14 residues. Germline CDR1 SGHNT, CDR2 YYREEE (reference sequence). With 4 bases removed from V and 0 bases from J, the gap between germline ends came to 10 bases.